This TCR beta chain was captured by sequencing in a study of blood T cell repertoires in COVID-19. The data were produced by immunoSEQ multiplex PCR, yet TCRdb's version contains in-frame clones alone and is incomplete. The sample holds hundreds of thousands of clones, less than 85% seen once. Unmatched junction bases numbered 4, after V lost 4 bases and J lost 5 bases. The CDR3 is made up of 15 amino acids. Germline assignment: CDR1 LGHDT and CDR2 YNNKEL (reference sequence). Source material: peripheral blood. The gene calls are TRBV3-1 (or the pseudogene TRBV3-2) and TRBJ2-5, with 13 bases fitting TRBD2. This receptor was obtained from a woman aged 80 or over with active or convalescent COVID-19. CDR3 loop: CASSPGTSGIETQYF. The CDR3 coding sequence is TGTGCCAGCAGCCCGGGGACTAGCGGGATTGAGACCCAGTACTTC.